These 26 T cell receptor beta chains came from one sample sequenced in a study of blood T cell repertoires in COVID-19 (dated by TCRdb to about 2020). The protocol used for the library was the immunoSEQ multiplex PCR assay. In TCRdb, the immuneACCESS table is reduced to in-frame sequences with V and J assigned. These tables do not hold every clone; where another copy was compared, an unresolved V gene accounts for under half, and the others remain unexplained. This sample comprises 80,000 to 100,000 clones, approximately 86% of them detected only once. The ten largest clonotypes hold 10% to 15% of the sample. Sequenced: peripheral blood. Source of these receptors: a woman aged 60-70 years in a cohort sampled during active or convalescent COVID-19.

This clone has a single count. The genes are TRBV12-5 and TRBJ1-1, with 9 bases aligning to TRBD1. The J segment lost 3 bases and the V segment lost 6 bases, leaving 5 bases of the junction unmatched. The length of the CDR3 is 14 residues. Looked up from germline, CDR1 is LGHNT and CDR2 is FRNRAP. The CDR3 nucleotides are TGTGCTAGTGGGCTGGGACAGGGTTACACTGAAGCTTTCTTT. This sequence encodes CASGLGQGYTEAFF.

The chain couples TRBV24-1 to TRBJ2-5; 7 bases align to TRBD1. The CDR3 spans 14 residues. Germline CDR1 is KGHDR and CDR2 is SFDVKD. The J segment lost 3 bases and the V segment lost 4 bases, leaving 4 bases of the junction unmatched. The CDR3 bases are TGTGCCACCAGTGAGCCGGGGACAGAAGAGACCCAGTACTTC. This sequence encodes CATSEPGTEETQYF.

The V call is TRBV30, the J call TRBJ2-5, with TRBD1 as a possible D gene (5 bases). Germline-derived CDR1 and CDR2 are GTSNPN and SVGIG (reference sequence). The CDR3 has 15 residues. With 4 bases removed from V and 3 bases from J, the gap between germline ends came to 18 bases. The CDR3 DNA sequence: TGTGCCTGGATTCCTAAACAGGCGGTAAAAGAGACCCAGTACTTC. This translates into CAWIPKQAVKETQYF.

The chain combines TRBV3-1 (or the pseudogene TRBV3-2) with TRBJ2-4, with TRBD1 identical over 8 bases. This CDR3 region has 15 residues. The germline CDR1 and CDR2 sequences are LGHDT and YNNKEL (reference sequence). With 4 bases clipped from V and 4 bases from J, the junction kept 6 bases outside the gene matches. Written as DNA, the CDR3 is TGTGCCAGCAGCCTTCGACAGGGGTTGAAAAACATTCAGTACTTC. This encodes CASSLRQGLKNIQYF.

The CDR3 DNA reads as TGTGCCTGGAGAAGTGGGGGGGCGAGCACTGAAGCTTTCTTT. Translating gives CAWRSGGASTEAFF. The chain is built from TRBV30 and TRBJ1-1, with a possible D match to TRBD1 (6 bases). The V gene lost 3 bases and the J gene lost 4 bases, with 15 bases spanning the gap. Germline-derived CDR1 and CDR2 are GTSNPN and SVGIG (reference sequence). The CDR3 has 14 residues.

V usage is TRBV3-1 (or the pseudogene TRBV3-2) and J usage is TRBJ2-4; 9 bases line up with TRBD1. The CDR3 loop spans 18 amino acids. The J segment lost 9 bases and the V segment lost 0 bases, leaving 15 bases of the junction unmatched. The germline gives CDR1 LGHDT, CDR2 YNNKEL (reference sequence). Here the CDR3 DNA reads TGTGCCAGCAGCCAAGATATAACAGGGGGCTCAGGAAAGAGCATTCAGTACTTC. The encoded protein is CASSQDITGGSGKSIQYF.

The chain recombines TRBV29-1 with TRBJ1-1; D is uncertain. The CDR3 covers 14 residues. Germline V gene sequence: CDR1 SQVTM, CDR2 ANQGSEA. Trimming pared 6 bases from V and 3 bases from J, leaving 17 bases between. CDR3 nucleotides: TGCAGCGTGATAGGAGGGCGCGGGTACACTGAAGCTTTCTTT. It is translated as CSVIGGRGYTEAFF.

The CDR3 loop reads CASSLARGGTDTQYF. Written as DNA, the CDR3 is TGTGCCAGCAGCTTAGCACGGGGGGGCACAGATACGCAGTATTTT. The chain carries TRBV7-9 and TRBJ2-3, with 7 bases lining up with TRBD2. Trimming took 0 bases from V and 1 from J; bases not matched to a gene: 1. The CDR3 sequence is 15 residues long. The germline V gene encodes CDR1 SEHNR and CDR2 FQNEAQ (reference sequence).

This CDR3 reads CASSLSTTIGGQETQYF. In DNA, the CDR3 is TGTGCCAGCAGCTTATCGACTACCATAGGGGGCCAAGAGACCCAGTACTTC. V and J are TRBV7-9 and TRBJ2-5; a possible D gene is TRBD1 (6 bases). Trimming left V 2 bases short and J 1 base short, with 17 bases between. This CDR3 region has 17 residues. The germline gives CDR1 SEHNR, CDR2 FQNEAQ (reference sequence).

The chain uses TRBV27 and TRBJ1-4, with 7 bases lining up with TRBD1. Germline V lookup: CDR1 MNHEY, CDR2 SMNVEV (reference sequence). The CDR3 is made up of 16 amino acids. Trimming at V came to 1 base and at J to 10 bases, leaving 12 bases not matched to a gene. CDR3 bases: TGTGCCAGCAGTTTATTCACAACAGGGGCCAAGGGAAAACTGTTTTTT. Translated, it gives CASSLFTTGAKGKLFF.

This chain uses TRBV6-5 with TRBJ2-7; TRBD2 matches 12 bases. V lost 5 bases to trimming and J lost 5 bases; unmatched junction nucleotides: 4. CDR1 is MNHEY, CDR2 SVGAGI, per germline. The CDR3 length is 14 residues. The CDR3 reads CASSRTSGNHEQYF. In DNA, the CDR3 is TGTGCCAGCAGTCGGACTAGCGGGAACCACGAGCAGTACTTC.

V usage is TRBV19 and J usage is TRBJ1-6; D remains unclear. V was pared by 6 bases and J by 5 bases, with 14 bases between. This CDR3 spans 15 amino acids. CDR1 and CDR2 (germline): LNHDA, SQIVND (reference sequence). The CDR3 protein is CASSWVTANNSPLHF. CDR3 bases: TGTGCCAGTAGCTGGGTGACTGCTAATAATTCACCCCTCCACTTT. Based on the CDR3 plus reference TRBV19 and TRBJ1-6, the full variable domain is DGGITQSPKYLFRKEGQNVTLSCEQNLNHDAMYWYRQDPGQGLRLIYYSQIVNDFQKGDIAEGYSVSREKKESFPLTVTSAQKNPTAFYLCASSWVTANNSPLHFGNGTRLTVT.

This chain links TRBV7-8 with TRBJ1-5; 11 bases are a match to TRBD1. Germline-derived CDR1 and CDR2 are SGHVS and FQNEAQ. The ends lost 9 bases at V and 0 bases at J; junction bases unmatched: 10. The length of the CDR3 is 17 residues. The CDR3 loop reads CASYRDRGFYSNQPQHF. CDR3 bases: TGTGCCAGTTACCGGGACAGGGGGTTCTATAGCAATCAGCCCCAGCATTTT. The variable domain in full, with the rest retrieved from reference TRBV7-8 and TRBJ1-5, is GAGVSQSPRYKVAKRGQDVALRCDPISGHVSLFWYQQALGQGPEFLTYFQNEAQLDKSGLPSDRFFAERPEGSVSTLKIQRTQQEDSAVYLCASYRDRGFYSNQPQHFGDGTRLSIL.

The V gene is TRBV6-5, the J gene TRBJ1-5, with 9 nucleotides matching TRBD1. V shed 6 bases and J 7 bases; nucleotides not matched to a gene: 7. Germline assignment: CDR1 MNHEY and CDR2 SVGAGI. This CDR3 spans 14 amino acids. The CDR3 DNA is TGTGCCAGCAGCAGGGACAGGGATCGACAGCCCCAGCATTTT. Amino acids: CASSRDRDRQPQHF.

The chain uses TRBV7-2 and TRBJ1-5, with D unclear. With 6 bases removed from V and 10 bases from J, the gap between germline ends came to 13 bases. Germline V CDR1 and CDR2: SGHTA, FQGNSA. This CDR3 comprises 12 residues. The CDR3 nucleotides are TGTGCCAGCAGTTTCGGGGTACACCCCCAGCATTTT. It yields the protein CASSFGVHPQHF.

The count of this clone is one. The chain uses TRBV6-1 and TRBJ1-2, with no clear D. V lost 2 bases and J 8 bases, leaving 12 bases between the germline ends. Germline values: CDR1 MNHNS, CDR2 SASEGT. CDR3 length: 13 residues. DNA for the CDR3: TGTGCCAGCAGTGAAAGCTCGGTTGAAGGCTACACCTTC. Translating it yields CASSESSVEGYTF.

V gene TRBV5-1 combines with J gene TRBJ1-1; unclear D gene. Deletions cut 0 bases from V and 9 bases from J, with 15 bases between. CDR3 size: 14 residues. CDR1 is SGHRS, CDR2 YFSETQ, per germline. As DNA, the CDR3 is TGCGCCAGCAGCTTGGCCGGGTACGGTAGCCAAGCTTTCTTT. It yields the protein CASSLAGYGSQAFF.

This chain connects TRBV4-2 to TRBJ1-1; D gene unclear. The germline gives CDR1 LGHNA, CDR2 YNFKEQ. CDR3 length: 14 amino acids. Trimming stripped 0 bases from V and 1 base from J, with 6 bases between. The CDR3 loop is CASSQESKNTEAFF. The CDR3 coding sequence is TGTGCCAGCAGCCAAGAAAGCAAGAACACTGAAGCTTTCTTT.

This clone came up a few times. V is TRBV5-1 and J is TRBJ1-1, with 9 nucleotides matching TRBD1. The CDR3 sequence is 15 residues long. V was pared by 5 bases and J by 5 bases, with 10 bases of the junction left unmatched. CDR1 SGHRS and CDR2 YFSETQ come from the germline V gene. The CDR3 nucleotides are TGCGCCAGCAGTTCCGGACAGGGGTTAGTAACTGAAGCTTTCTTT. Translating gives CASSSGQGLVTEAFF.

This chain joins TRBV4-2 and TRBJ1-4, with D possibly TRBD1 on 5 matching bases. Looked up from germline, CDR1 is LGHNA and CDR2 is YNFKEQ. Trimming left V 4 bases short and J 4 bases short, with 13 bases between. This CDR3 contains 15 residues. CDR3 in amino acids: CASSPNAGYNEKLFF. The CDR3 DNA is TGTGCCAGCAGCCCAAACGCAGGGTATAATGAAAAACTGTTTTTT.

V gene TRBV5-1 combines with J gene TRBJ2-7; tentatively, D is TRBD2 (5 bases). Trimming stripped 4 bases from V and 0 bases from J, with 11 bases between. Germline CDR1 reads SGHRS; CDR2 reads YFSETQ. The CDR3 length is 14 residues. CDR3 residues: CASSPRTSSYEQYF. The CDR3 nucleotides read TGCGCCAGCAGCCCAAGGACTTCCTCCTACGAGCAGTACTTC.

This chain links TRBV30 with TRBJ2-7; D perhaps matches TRBD2 (6 bases). The CDR3 extends over 15 amino acids. Trimming cost V 2 bases and J 1 base, with 15 bases left between them. Germline assignment: CDR1 GTSNPN and CDR2 SVGIG (reference sequence). The CDR3 bases are TGTGCCTGGAGTTCCCCGGGACTCCCTTCCTACGAGCAGTACTTC. It yields the protein CAWSSPGLPSYEQYF.

This rearrangement joins TRBV12-3 or TRBV12-4 to TRBJ2-7; tentative D call: TRBD2 (5 bases). The ends were cut back, 2 bases at V and 6 bases at J, with 8 bases in the middle. The CDR3 has 12 residues. The DNA for the CDR3 is TGTGCCAGCAGTTTATCCCGGGGCGAGCAGTACTTC. Its translation: CASSLSRGEQYF.

This chain links TRBV5-1 with TRBJ2-1; D might be TRBD2 (6 bases). The ends were cut back, 0 bases at V and 10 bases at J, with 11 bases in the middle. Germline V lookup: CDR1 SGHRS, CDR2 YFSETQ. The CDR3 runs 13 residues. CDR3 in DNA: TGCGCCAGCAGCTTGGTTTTGGGAGGCGAGCAGTTCTTC. Residues: CASSLVLGGEQFF.

The genes are TRBV5-1 and TRBJ2-1; the match to TRBD2 covers 10 bases. Germline trimming cut 2 bases from V and 0 bases from J; bases unmatched to any gene: 5. Germline CDR1 and CDR2: SGHRS and YFSETQ. This CDR3 spans 17 amino acids. The CDR3 region is CASSLRTSGSSYNEQFF. The CDR3 DNA sequence: TGCGCCAGCAGCTTACGGACTAGCGGTAGCTCCTACAATGAGCAGTTCTTC. Full variable domain (missing parts from reference TRBV5-1 and TRBJ2-1): KAGVTQTPRYLIKTRGQQVTLSCSPISGHRSVSWYQQTPGQGLQFLFEYFSETQRNKGNFPGRFSGRQFSNSRSEMNVSTLELGDSALYLCASSLRTSGSSYNEQFFGPGTRLTVL.

This clone occurred a few times. Germline and junction disagree at one end, which may indicate a read error. This specimen includes other DNA sequences encoding the same CDR3. V usage is TRBV7-7 and J usage is TRBJ2-1, with 13 bases lining up with TRBD2. The CDR3 runs 16 residues. Germline-derived CDR1 and CDR2 are SSHAT and FNYEAQ (reference sequence). The CDR3 is CASSLGTSGVYNEQFF. The CDR3 DNA is TGTGCTAGCAGCTTAGGGACTAGCGGGGTCTACAATGAGCAGTTCTTC.